These 17 T cell receptor beta chains share one sample of origin, sequenced in a study of T-cell reconstitution after alpha-beta-depleted transplantation in children. Unique molecular identifiers featured in how the TCRbeta library was prepared. Each CDR3 protein gets one entry after TCRdb re-called the PCR reads with MiXCR. Here the sample spans some 440,000 distinct CDR3 sequences, under 20% being singletons. The sequences come from PBMCs, mostly from graft donor cells, collected 360 days after TCRalphabeta/CD19-depleted stem cell transplant. These receptors were obtained from a boy under two years old who had a stem cell transplant for Wiskott-Aldrich syndrome, so the T cells may come from the graft donor.

The chain employs TRBV5-1 and TRBJ2-7; D call uncertain. Trimming cost V 0 bases and J 0 bases, with 10 bases left between them. The CDR3 is 15 residues long. Germline V gives CDR1 SGHRS, CDR2 YFSETQ. CDR3 sequence: CASSLGGTNSYEQYF. CDR3 nucleotide sequence: TGCGCCAGCAGCTTGGGGGGTACGAACTCCTACGAGCAGTACTTC.

This clonotype showed up just a few times. The chain combines TRBV6-5 with TRBJ2-1; tentatively, D is TRBD1 or TRBD2 (5 bases each). The CDR3 loop spans 17 amino acids. Germline assignment: CDR1 MNHEY and CDR2 SVGAGI. V was shortened by 3 bases and J by 3 bases, with 18 bases between the two germline ends. The CDR3 spells CASSYSGTPLVYNEQFF. CDR3 nucleotides: TGTGCCAGCAGTTATTCCGGGACCCCCCTGGTCTACAATGAGCAGTTCTTC.

This clonotype was observed a handful of times. CDR3 loop: CAIGGRIYNEQFF. CDR3 coding DNA: TGTGCCATAGGGGGGCGGATTTACAATGAGCAGTTCTTC. The chain carries TRBV10-3 and TRBJ2-1; D possibly uses TRBD1 or TRBD2 (6 bases each). The CDR3 is made up of 13 amino acids. V shed 9 bases and J shed 4 bases, with 13 bases lying between them. Germline V CDR1 and CDR2: ENHRY, SYGVKD.

The V and J genes are TRBV14 and TRBJ2-5; a possible D gene is TRBD1 (7 bases). The CDR3 contains 18 residues. Germline V CDR1 and CDR2: SGHDN, FVKESK. V was pared by 2 bases and J by 1 base, with 20 bases between. CDR3 sequence: CASSQRNRRQGLQETQYF. CDR3 in DNA: TGTGCCAGCAGCCAAAGAAACCGCAGACAGGGACTCCAAGAGACCCAGTACTTC.

This clonotype came up a few times. This rearrangement joins TRBV11-2 to TRBJ2-4; no definite D call. V was trimmed by 5 bases and J by 0 bases, leaving 11 bases between them. The CDR3 is made up of 15 amino acids. Per germline, CDR1 SGHAT and CDR2 FQNNGV. The DNA for the CDR3 is TGTGCCAGCAGCCCAAAACGGCTAGCCAAAAACATTCAGTACTTC. This gives the protein CASSPKRLAKNIQYF.

This rearrangement joins TRBV7-9 to TRBJ2-3; D is unclear. The CDR3 runs 16 residues. The V gene lost 1 base and the J gene lost 2 bases, with 13 bases spanning the gap. Germline V gives CDR1 SEHNR, CDR2 FQNEAQ (reference sequence). The CDR3 coding sequence is TGTGCCAGCAGCTTAGGACCCCGGGCAGCCACAGATACGCAGTATTTT. Translation: CASSLGPRAATDTQYF.

This clonotype was picked up a small number of times. The J gene is TRBJ2-5, the V gene TRBV15; TRBD2 agrees at 7 bases. This CDR3 comprises 13 residues. The ends lost 6 bases at V and 0 bases at J; junction bases unmatched: 1. The germline V gene encodes CDR1 LNHNV and CDR2 YYDKDF (reference sequence). CDR3 in amino acids: CATRGGNQETQYF. CDR3 sequence (DNA): TGTGCCACCAGGGGAGGGAACCAAGAGACCCAGTACTTC.

This chain joins TRBV20-1 and TRBJ2-6, with 7 bases matching TRBD1. Losses at the gene ends were 1 base for V and 3 bases for J; bases not matched to a gene: 6. Germline V CDR1 and CDR2: DFQATT, SNEGSKA (reference sequence). CDR3 size: 16 residues. CDR3 in DNA: TGCAGTGCTAGAGTCCCGACAGGGCTTGGGGCCAACGTCCTGACTTTC. Translated: CSARVPTGLGANVLTF.

The rearrangement uses TRBV6-4 and TRBJ2-4, with D unresolved. Trimming removed 2 bases at V and 9 bases at J, with 5 bases between. CDR3 length: 11 amino acids. In germline, CDR1 is MRHNA, CDR2 SNTAGT. CDR3 in amino acids: CASSDRAIQYF. For the CDR3, the DNA is TGTGCCAGCAGTGACAGGGCCATTCAGTACTTC.

The CDR3 protein is CASSQGQPRRETQYF. The CDR3 nucleotides are TGTGCCAGCAGCCAAGGACAGCCTCGGAGGGAGACCCAGTACTTC. V usage is TRBV4-2 and J usage is TRBJ2-5, with D perhaps assigned TRBD1 or TRBD2 (5 bases each). This CDR3 contains 15 residues. CDR1 LGHNA and CDR2 YNFKEQ come from the germline V gene. Trimming removed 1 base at V and 5 bases at J, with 14 bases between.

This chain uses TRBV20-1 with TRBJ2-1, with 11 bases aligning to TRBD2. Germline assignment: CDR1 DFQATT and CDR2 SNEGSKA (reference sequence). The CDR3 covers 17 residues. The CDR3 reads CCGFGTSGSPLYNEQFF. The CDR3 nucleotides read TGCTGTGGGTTCGGAACTAGCGGGAGCCCCCTTTACAATGAGCAGTTCTTC.

The chain joins TRBV12-3 or TRBV12-4 to TRBJ1-2; D is unclear. The CDR3 has 17 residues. Trimming took 3 bases from V and 5 from J, leaving 22 bases between them. The CDR3 sequence: CASSFAVGRLTSYGYTF. The CDR3 nucleotides are TGTGCCAGCAGTTTTGCGGTGGGCCGACTCACTTCTTATGGCTACACCTTC.

This clonotype was seen a few times. The CDR3 DNA sequence: TGTGCCAGCATCCTAGATGAAAAACTGTTTTTT. Protein sequence: CASILDEKLFF. This chain uses TRBV21-1 with TRBJ1-4. TRBV21-1 corresponds to a pseudogene. The CDR3 has 11 residues.

This clonotype was found a few times. The chain employs TRBV5-1 and TRBJ2-1; TRBD2 matches at 16 bases. The CDR3 is 16 residues long. The germline V gene encodes CDR1 SGHRS and CDR2 YFSETQ. The junction had 7 bases not matched to a gene; V was cut back by 4 bases and J by 9 bases. The CDR3 nucleotides are TGCGCCAGCAGCGCCGGGACTAGCGGGGGGGCCGGTGAGCAGTTCTTC. It codes for CASSAGTSGGAGEQFF.

The chain recombines TRBV7-2 with TRBJ2-2, with D possibly TRBD2 on 5 matching bases. The CDR3 extends over 17 amino acids. Germline assignment: CDR1 SGHTA and CDR2 FQGNSA. The V and J ends lost 2 bases and 6 bases respectively, with 19 bases between them. The DNA for the CDR3 is TGTGCCAGCAGCTTATCCTTAGCAGCCCAGAGGGCCGGGGAGCTGTTTTTT. It codes for CASSLSLAAQRAGELFF.

The chain links TRBV4-2 to TRBJ2-2, with 11 bases identical to TRBD2. The ends lost 1 base at V and 3 bases at J; junction bases unmatched: 7. The length of the CDR3 is 18 residues. Germline CDR1 and CDR2: LGHNA and YNFKEQ. Here the CDR3 DNA reads TGTGCCAGCAGCCAAGTTCAGCTAGCGGGGGGCGACACCGGGGAGCTGTTTTTT. Amino acids: CASSQVQLAGGDTGELFF.

The chain's CDR3 is CSARGYRAIGTGELFF. CDR3 nucleotides: TGCAGTGCTAGAGGGTATCGGGCGATCGGTACCGGGGAGCTGTTTTTT. The chain recombines TRBV20-1 with TRBJ2-2; D gene unclear. V lost 1 base and J lost 5, with 17 bases in between. The CDR3 is 16 residues long. Germline V gene sequence: CDR1 DFQATT, CDR2 SNEGSKA (reference sequence).